One and the same sample provided the 9 T cell receptor beta chains below, sequenced in a study of cytomegalovirus exposure and HLA in healthy donors. In the PCR, 60 Vbeta and 13 Jbeta primers were used. The assay was immunoSEQ multiplex PCR, and TCRdb's table has in-frame clones only and misses some. The sample has tens of thousands of clones, approximately 80% seen once. The specimen was PBMCs. Source of these receptors: a man aged 50 to 59 in good health and CMV-seronegative.

The chain links TRBV5-1 to TRBJ1-1; D gene ambiguous. CDR1 and CDR2 from the germline V gene are SGHRS and YFSETQ. The CDR3 spans 13 residues. Trimming stripped 1 base from V and 2 bases from J, with 6 bases between. CDR3 DNA sequence: TGCGCCAGCAGCTTGAACAGAAACACTGAAGCTTTCTTT. Protein: CASSLNRNTEAFF.

The genes are TRBV5-4 and TRBJ1-2, with 8 nucleotides matching TRBD1. CDR1 SGHNT and CDR2 YYREEE come from the germline V gene (reference sequence). V dropped 5 bases and J dropped 4; count of bases not matched to a gene: 4. The CDR3 totals 13 residues. CDR3 sequence reads: CASRGQGRYGYTF. The DNA for the CDR3 is TGTGCCAGCAGAGGACAGGGACGCTATGGCTACACCTTC.

The chain joins TRBV11-2 to TRBJ2-1, with TRBD2 matching over 12 bases. There are 15 residues in the CDR3. CDR1 SGHAT and CDR2 FQNNGV come from the germline V gene. With 5 bases clipped from V and 7 bases from J, the junction kept 6 bases outside the gene matches. Here the CDR3 DNA reads TGTGCCAGCAGCGAGACTAGCGGGGGACATAATGAGCAGTTCTTC. Its translation is CASSETSGGHNEQFF.

This clone was seen only once. The gene calls are TRBV29-1 and TRBJ2-7; D may be TRBD2 (6 bases). Trimming took off 7 bases at V and 0 bases at J, with 10 bases between the two ends. Looked up from germline, CDR1 is SQVTM and CDR2 is ANQGSEA. This CDR3 is 12 amino acids long. CDR3 region: CSGGDSSYEQYF. CDR3 sequence (DNA): TGCAGCGGGGGGGACTCCTCCTACGAGCAGTACTTC.

The rearrangement joins TRBV11-2 to TRBJ2-3; the match to TRBD2 covers 11 bases. The V and J ends lost 1 base and 3 bases, in that order; junction bases with no gene match: 3. Looked up from germline, CDR1 is SGHAT and CDR2 is FQNNGV. The CDR3 covers 16 residues. Here the CDR3 DNA reads TGTGCCAGCAGCTTAGTAGCTAGCGGGGGGACAGATACGCAGTATTTT. This encodes CASSLVASGGTDTQYF.

This clone was detected once. The rearrangement links TRBV19 to TRBJ2-2; D ambiguous. V lost 7 bases to trimming and J lost 2 bases, with 14 bases between them. Germline loops: CDR1 LNHDA, CDR2 SQIVND (reference sequence). CDR3 size: 15 residues. The CDR3 sequence is CASNLALVNTGELFF. Written as DNA, the CDR3 is TGTGCCAGTAATCTCGCACTGGTAAACACCGGGGAGCTGTTTTTT.

J is TRBJ1-1 and V is TRBV7-9, with 8 bases lining up with TRBD1. Germline loops: CDR1 SEHNR, CDR2 FQNEAQ (reference sequence). The CDR3 totals 14 residues. After removal of 5 bases from V and 0 bases from J, the junction contained 2 bases not matched to a gene. The CDR3 DNA sequence: TGTGCCAGCAGCGTGACAGGGGTGAACACTGAAGCTTTCTTT. This gives the protein CASSVTGVNTEAFF.

This chain uses TRBV5-1 with TRBJ2-7; D might be TRBD1 (6 bases). The CDR3 has 14 residues. Germline V gene lookup returns CDR1 SGHRS and CDR2 YFSETQ. V dropped 0 bases and J dropped 7 bases, with 14 bases sitting between them. This CDR3 is CASSLAGATFEQYF. Here the CDR3 DNA reads TGCGCCAGCAGCTTGGCAGGGGCAACCTTTGAGCAGTACTTC.

The chain uses TRBV19 and TRBJ1-2, with a possible D match to TRBD1 (5 bases). The V gene lost 4 bases and the J gene lost 6 bases, with 18 bases spanning the gap. This CDR3 contains 15 residues. Germline lookup yields CDR1 LNHDA and CDR2 SQIVND (reference sequence). DNA of the CDR3: TGTGCCAGTAGTACCCGTCAGGGTGATGTCCATGGCTACACCTTC. Its protein product is CASSTRQGDVHGYTF.